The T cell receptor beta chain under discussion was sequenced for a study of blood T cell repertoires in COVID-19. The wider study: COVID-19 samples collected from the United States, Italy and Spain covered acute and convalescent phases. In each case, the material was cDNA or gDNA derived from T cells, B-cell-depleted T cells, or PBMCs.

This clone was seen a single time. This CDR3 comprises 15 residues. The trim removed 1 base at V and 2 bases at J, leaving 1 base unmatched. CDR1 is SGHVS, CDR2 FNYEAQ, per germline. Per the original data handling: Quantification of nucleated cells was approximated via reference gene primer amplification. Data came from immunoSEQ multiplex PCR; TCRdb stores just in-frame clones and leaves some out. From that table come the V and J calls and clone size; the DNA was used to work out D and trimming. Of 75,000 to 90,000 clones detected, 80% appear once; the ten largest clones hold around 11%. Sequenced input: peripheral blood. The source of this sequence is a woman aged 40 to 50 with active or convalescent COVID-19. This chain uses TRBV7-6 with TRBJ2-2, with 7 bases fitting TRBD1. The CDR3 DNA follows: TGTGCCAGCAGCTTAGGACAGGGAAACACCGGGGAGCTGTTTTTT. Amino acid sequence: CASSLGQGNTGELFF.